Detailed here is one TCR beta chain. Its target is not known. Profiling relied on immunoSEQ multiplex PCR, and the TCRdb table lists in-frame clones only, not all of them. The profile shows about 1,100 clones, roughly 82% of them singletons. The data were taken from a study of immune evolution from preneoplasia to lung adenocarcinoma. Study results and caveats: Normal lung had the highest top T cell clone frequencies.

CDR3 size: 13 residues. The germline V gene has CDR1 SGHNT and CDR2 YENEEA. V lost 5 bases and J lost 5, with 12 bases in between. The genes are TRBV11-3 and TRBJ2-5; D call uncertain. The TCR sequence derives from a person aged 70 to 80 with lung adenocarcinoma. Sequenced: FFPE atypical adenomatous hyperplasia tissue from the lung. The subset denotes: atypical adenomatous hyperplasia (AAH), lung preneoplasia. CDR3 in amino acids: CASSRRGSETQYF. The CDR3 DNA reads TGTGCCAGCAGCCGCCGTGGGTCCGAGACCCAGTACTTC.